This TCR beta chain was sequenced during a study of blood T cell repertoires in COVID-19 (dated by TCRdb to about 2020). For the wider study: The collaborator samples originated in the United States, Italy and Spain and spanned the acute and convalescent phases of COVID-19. Nearly every sample came with metadata listing a de-identified subject ID, COVID-19 status, age in years and sex. Subjects who had been exposed to COVID-19, were actively infected with it, or had recovered from it provided the deeply sampled blood TCRbeta repertoires that made up the dataset. The prospective study material was composed of cDNA or gDNA derived from T cells, B-cell-depleted T cells, or PBMCs. Where available, HLA class I and class II types were obtained from metadata supplied by the sample provider rather than from assay-based typing. The repertoires were released in a freely available public database meant as a resource for research on the immune response to SARS-CoV-2. Samples were obtained from the ongoing ImmuneRACE study (first 160 participants) and from over 1,000 subjects provided by 6 global collaborators.

Beyond this particular receptor, the publication reports: How much clinical and demographic metadata was included differed by source and by participant, and the metadata was provided uncurated.

From the germline V gene, CDR1 is ENHRY and CDR2 is SYGVKD. Including the terminal cysteine and phenylalanine, the CDR3 comprises 15 residues. The CDR3 DNA has 45 bases and is translated from base 1. Compared with germline, V lacks 7 bases and J lacks 0 bases; bases without a gene match: 5. Whole blood was collected in K2EDTA tubes by collaborating institutions according to the institutions' own protocols. For TCRbeta analysis, collaborators shipped samples in one of three forms: frozen whole blood, isolated PBMCs, or DNA extracted from either of those sample types. A word on this clone: The target of this receptor is not known. The sample holds no much larger clone one base away, and base qualities are not on file.

The immunoSEQ Assay, a bias-controlled multiplex PCR, was used to amplify TCRbeta CDR3 regions from genomic DNA. As for how the authors treated the data: The number of nucleated cells in each sample was estimated by amplification of reference gene primers within the assay. To quantify the absolute abundance of each unique TCRbeta CDR3 rearrangement, sequence reads were collapsed and filtered. For each sample, productive Simpson clonality was calculated by taking the square root of Simpson's diversity index across productive rearrangements. In TCRdb, the immuneACCESS table is reduced to in-frame sequences with V and J assigned. These tables do not hold every clone; where another copy was compared, an unresolved V gene accounts for under half, and the others remain unexplained. V, J and clone size were drawn from that table, and D and trimming were deduced from the DNA. Here the sample has 100,000 to 120,000 clones; 80% to 90% occur a single time. The ten largest clones add up to approximately 4.5% of the sample.

The material sequenced was peripheral blood. The sequence joins TRBV10-3 to TRBJ2-3; 9 bases in the middle match TRBD2. This clonotype originated in a woman in her 50s with acute or convalescent COVID-19. The nucleotide sequence reads as follows: TGTGCCATCACCGGAGCGGGAGGCAGCACAGATACGCAGTATTTT. It translates as CAITGAGGSTDTQYF.